This TCR beta chain was observed in a study of T cell changes during pregnancy in multiple sclerosis. This table comes from immunoSEQ multiplex PCR, and its TCRdb copy is limited to in-frame clones, with some not included. The sample lists roughly 89,000 clones, 94% occurring once. This CDR3 is built from 16 residues. CDR1 and CDR2 from the germline V gene are LNHDA and SQIVND (reference sequence). V lost 2 bases to trimming and J lost 2 bases, with 12 bases between them. Sample: peripheral blood, taken in the third trimester of pregnancy. The chain is built from TRBV19 and TRBJ2-2; D perhaps matches TRBD2 (5 bases). The receptor was isolated from a female donor with multiple sclerosis, enrolled in a pregnancy study. In DNA form, the CDR3 reads TGTGCCAGTAGTATATTAGGACTCCGAAACACCGGGGAGCTGTTTTTT. This codes for CASSILGLRNTGELFF.